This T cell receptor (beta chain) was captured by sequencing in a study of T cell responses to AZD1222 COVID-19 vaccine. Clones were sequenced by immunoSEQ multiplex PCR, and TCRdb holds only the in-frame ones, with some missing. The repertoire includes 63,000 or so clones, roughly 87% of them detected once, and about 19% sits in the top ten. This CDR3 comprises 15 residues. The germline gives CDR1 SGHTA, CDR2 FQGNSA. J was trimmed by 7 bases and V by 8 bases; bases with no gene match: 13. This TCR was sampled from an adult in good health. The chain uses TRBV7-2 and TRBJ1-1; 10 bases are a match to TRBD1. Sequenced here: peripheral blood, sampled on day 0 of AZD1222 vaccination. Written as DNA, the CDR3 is TGTGCCAGCTTAAAAGAATTGGGACAGGGGCGTGAAGCTTTCTTT. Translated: CASLKELGQGREAFF.